This T cell receptor beta chain was identified in a study of early T cells in non-severe SARS-CoV-2 infection. Whole-study context: The sequenced material was bulk RNA from unsorted whole blood, and its chains were unpaired.

The V and J ends lost 3 bases and 7 bases, in that order; junction bases with no gene match: 8. The germline V gene encodes CDR1 MNHNS and CDR2 SASEGT. The CDR3 contains 15 residues. Notes on the study in general: In VDJdb matching, anti-spike CD8 responses were favored while private and CD4 specificities went missing.

Note on this clonotype: The target antigen is unknown.

In the library, individual cDNA molecules carried attached unique molecular identifiers. One entry per CDR3 protein, called by TCRdb with MiXCR from the 5' RACE reads. The repertoire holds about 54,000 distinct CDR3 sequences, with roughly 7.1% as singletons. This clonotype originated in an adult who was a healthcare worker with PCR-confirmed SARS-CoV-2 infection or an uninfected control (not recorded which). This chain connects TRBV6-1 to TRBJ2-1; TRBD2 aligns across 8 bases. Sequences were derived from whole blood, sampled at baseline. CDR3 region: CASSDTAGAGNEQFF. The CDR3 nucleotides are TGTGCCAGCAGTGACACAGCGGGAGCGGGGAATGAGCAGTTCTTC.